These T cell receptor beta chains were read from a single sample in a study of CD8 T cells in ankylosing spondylitis. TCRdb analysed the 5' RACE reads with MiXCR anew, one entry per CDR3 protein. The sample contains under 850,000 distinct CDR3 sequences, around 19% of which appear only once. Sequencing used blood, either unsorted or a sorted T cell fraction (not recorded which). These receptors came from a male donor with ankylosing spondylitis. The CDR3 runs from the conserved cysteine through the conserved F or W. A D gene is named only where the DNA matches it firmly. Only some rows state a clone size, as once, few, many or a class for expanded clones.

CASGQGLAGGYEQFF TGTGCCAGCGGACAGGGACTAGCGGGAGGCTATGAGCAGTTCTTC TRBJ2-1 . TRBV6-1 TRBD2
CAWTVSNYGYTF TGTGCCTGGACAGTCTCTAACTATGGCTACACCTTC TRBJ1-2 . TRBV30 .
CSASPGIVEQYF TGCAGTGCTAGCCCGGGAATCGTCGAGCAGTACTTC TRBJ2-7 . TRBV20-1 .
CSARLLGAGATQYF TGCAGTGCTAGACTCCTGGGGGCCGGGGCGACCCAGTACTTC TRBJ2-5 . TRBV20-1 .
CASSPVWLGGAPSGKNQETQYF TGTGCCAGCAGTCCCGTGTGGTTGGGGGGGGCCCCTAGCGGGAAAAACCAAGAGACCCAGTACTTC TRBJ2-5 . TRBV6-2/TRBV6-3 TRBD2
CASSGSPDFTDTQYF TGTGCCAGCAGCGGAAGCCCGGACTTCACAGATACGCAGTATTTT TRBJ2-3 . TRBV9 .
CAISHRGGSYNEQFF TGTGCCATCAGCCATCGCGGGGGCTCCTACAATGAGCAGTTCTTC TRBJ2-1 . TRBV10-3 TRBD2
CASSLGQAPETQYF TGTGCCAGCAGTTTAGGTCAAGCTCCAGAGACCCAGTACTTC TRBJ2-5 . TRBV12-3/TRBV12-4 .
CASTFWGPGELFF TGTGCCAGCACCTTTTGGGGTCCCGGGGAGCTGTTTTTT TRBJ2-2 . TRBV2 .
CASSPPLGSSYEQYF TGTGCCAGCAGCCCTCCCCTAGGGAGCTCCTACGAGCAGTACTTC TRBJ2-7 few TRBV7-9 .
CASSLGPGLVYNEQFF TGCGCCAGCAGCTTGGGCCCAGGGTTGGTGTATAATGAGCAGTTCTTC TRBJ2-1 . TRBV5-1 .
CASSQGGTSDTDTQYF TGCGCCAGCAGCCAAGGGGGGACTAGCGACACAGATACGCAGTATTTT TRBJ2-3 few TRBV4-1 TRBD2
CASSWASSEQYF TGTGCCAGCAGCTGGGCCAGCTCCGAGCAGTACTTC TRBJ2-7 . TRBV7-9 .
CASSESPTSGSFREQFF TGTGCCAGCAGTGAATCCCCGACTAGCGGGAGTTTTCGCGAGCAGTTCTTC TRBJ2-1 . TRBV25-1 TRBD2
CASRPGTSAGEQYF TGTGCCAGCAGGCCCGGGACTAGCGCGGGAGAGCAGTACTTC TRBJ2-7 . TRBV2 TRBD2
CASSVAPLAGGTGELFF TGTGCCAGCAGCGTAGCTCCCCTAGCGGGCGGTACCGGGGAGCTGTTTTTT TRBJ2-2 few TRBV9 TRBD2